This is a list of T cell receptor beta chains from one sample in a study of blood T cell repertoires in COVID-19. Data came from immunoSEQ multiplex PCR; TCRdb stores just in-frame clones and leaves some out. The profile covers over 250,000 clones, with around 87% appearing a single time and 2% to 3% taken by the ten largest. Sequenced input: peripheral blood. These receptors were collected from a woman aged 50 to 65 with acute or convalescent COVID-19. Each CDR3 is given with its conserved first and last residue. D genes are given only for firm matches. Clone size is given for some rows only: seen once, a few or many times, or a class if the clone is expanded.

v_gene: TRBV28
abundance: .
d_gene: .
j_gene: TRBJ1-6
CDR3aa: CASSLSIGASPLHF
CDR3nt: TGTGCCAGCAGTTTATCTATAGGGGCCTCACCCCTCCACTTT

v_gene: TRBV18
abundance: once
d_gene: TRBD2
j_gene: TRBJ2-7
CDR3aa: CASSLSGLAASYEQYF
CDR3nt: TGTGCCAGCTCACTCTCCGGACTAGCGGCCTCCTACGAGCAGTACTTC

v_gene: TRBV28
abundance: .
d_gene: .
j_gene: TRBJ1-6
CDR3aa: CASSLKTWQDYNSPLHF
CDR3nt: TGTGCCAGCAGTTTGAAAACTTGGCAGGACTATAATTCACCCCTCCACTTT

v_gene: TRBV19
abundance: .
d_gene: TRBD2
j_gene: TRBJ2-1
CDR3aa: CASSRTSGRSGEQFF
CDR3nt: TGTGCCAGTAGTAGGACTAGCGGGAGATCTGGGGAGCAGTTCTTC

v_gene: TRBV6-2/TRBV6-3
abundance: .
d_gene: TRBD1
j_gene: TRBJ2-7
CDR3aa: CASSGRQGAWPYEQYF
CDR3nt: TGTGCCAGCAGTGGCCGACAGGGGGCTTGGCCTTACGAGCAGTACTTC

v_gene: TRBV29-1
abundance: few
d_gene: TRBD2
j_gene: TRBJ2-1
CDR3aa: CSVESWWVAGGGNEQFF
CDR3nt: TGCAGCGTTGAAAGCTGGTGGGTAGCTGGCGGGGGAAATGAGCAGTTCTTC

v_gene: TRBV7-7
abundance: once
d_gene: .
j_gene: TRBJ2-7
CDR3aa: CASSLAPLYEQYF
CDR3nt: TGTGCCAGCAGCTTAGCTCCTCTATACGAGCAGTACTTC

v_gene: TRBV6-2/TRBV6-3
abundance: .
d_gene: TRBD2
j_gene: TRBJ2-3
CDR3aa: CASSLTSGGTDTQYF
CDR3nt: TGTGCCAGCAGTTTGACTAGCGGGGGCACAGATACGCAGTATTTT

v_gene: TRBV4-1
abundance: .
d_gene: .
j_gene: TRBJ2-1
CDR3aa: CASSQVGGYNEQFF
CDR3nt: TGCGCCAGCAGCCAAGTAGGAGGCTACAATGAGCAGTTCTTC

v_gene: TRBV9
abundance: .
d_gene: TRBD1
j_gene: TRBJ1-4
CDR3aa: CASSWRDRGNEKLFF
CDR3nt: TGTGCCAGCAGCTGGCGGGACAGGGGTAATGAAAAACTGTTTTTT

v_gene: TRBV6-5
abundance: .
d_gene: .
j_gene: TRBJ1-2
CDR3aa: CASSFRSGYTF
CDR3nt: TGTGCCAGCAGTTTCCGGAGCGGCTACACCTTC

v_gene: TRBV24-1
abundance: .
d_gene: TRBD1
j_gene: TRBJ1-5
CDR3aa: CATSGSRTGGDQPQHF
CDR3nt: TGTGCCACCAGTGGCTCCCGGACAGGGGGGGATCAGCCCCAGCATTTT

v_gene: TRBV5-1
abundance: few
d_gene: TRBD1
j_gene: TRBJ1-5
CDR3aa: CASSPGQGGGQPQHF
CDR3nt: TGCGCCAGCAGCCCGGGACAGGGGGGAGGGCAGCCCCAGCATTTT

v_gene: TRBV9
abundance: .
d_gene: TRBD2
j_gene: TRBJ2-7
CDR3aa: CASSVASSGSYEQYF
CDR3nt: TGTGCCAGCAGCGTAGCGTCTAGCGGATCGTACGAGCAGTACTTC

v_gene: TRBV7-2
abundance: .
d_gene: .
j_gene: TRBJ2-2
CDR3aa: CASSLAQGWNTGELFF
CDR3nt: TGTGCCAGCAGCTTAGCACAGGGCTGGAACACCGGGGAGCTGTTTTTT

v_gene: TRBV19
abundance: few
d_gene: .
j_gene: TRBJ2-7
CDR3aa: CASSMTSSAAYEQYF
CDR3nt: TGTGCCAGTAGTATGACTTCTTCGGCGGCATACGAGCAGTACTTC

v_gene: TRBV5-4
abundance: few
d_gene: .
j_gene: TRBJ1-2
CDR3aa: CASSSQAGYGYTF
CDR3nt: TGTGCCAGCAGCTCACAGGCTGGGTATGGCTACACCTTC

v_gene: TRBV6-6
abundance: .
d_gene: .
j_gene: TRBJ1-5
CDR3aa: CASNGVSLNQPQHF
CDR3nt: TGTGCCAGCAATGGAGTTTCCCTTAATCAGCCCCAGCATTTT

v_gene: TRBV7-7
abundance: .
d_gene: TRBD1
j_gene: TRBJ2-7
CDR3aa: CASSLGTGAYEQYF
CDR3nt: TGTGCTAGCAGCTTAGGGACAGGAGCCTACGAGCAGTACTTC

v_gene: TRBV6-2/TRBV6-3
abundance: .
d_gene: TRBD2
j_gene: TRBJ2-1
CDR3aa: CASSSPRTSGNEQFF
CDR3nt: TGTGCCAGCAGTTCCCCCCGGACTAGCGGCAATGAGCAGTTCTTC

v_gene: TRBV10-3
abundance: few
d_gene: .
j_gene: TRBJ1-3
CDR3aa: CAISGPGDTIYF
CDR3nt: TGTGCCATCAGTGGGCCCGGGGACACCATATATTTT

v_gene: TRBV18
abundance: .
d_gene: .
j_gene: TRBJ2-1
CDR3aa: CASSPYLVSSYNEQFF
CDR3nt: TGTGCCAGCTCACCATACCTAGTAAGTTCCTACAATGAGCAGTTCTTC

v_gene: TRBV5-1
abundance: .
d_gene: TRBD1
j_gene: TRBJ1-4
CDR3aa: CASSLAGQGEGEKLFF
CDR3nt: TGCGCCAGCAGCTTAGCCGGACAGGGGGAAGGAGAAAAACTGTTTTTT

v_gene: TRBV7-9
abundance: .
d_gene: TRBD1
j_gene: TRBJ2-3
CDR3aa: CASSRGDRGADTQYF
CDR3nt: TGTGCCAGCAGTCGTGGTGACAGGGGGGCAGATACGCAGTATTTT

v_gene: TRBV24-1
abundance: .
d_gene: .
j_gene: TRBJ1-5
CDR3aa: CATSGTGPQHF
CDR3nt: TGTGCCACCAGTGGCACCGGTCCCCAGCATTTT

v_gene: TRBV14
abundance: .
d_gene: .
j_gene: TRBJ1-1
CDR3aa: CASSQVGLSISEAFF
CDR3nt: TGTGCCAGCAGCCAAGTGGGACTCAGTATTTCTGAAGCTTTCTTT

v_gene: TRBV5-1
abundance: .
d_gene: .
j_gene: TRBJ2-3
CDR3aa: CASSPGGGAGTNTQYF
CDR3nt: TGCGCCAGCAGCCCTGGTGGGGGTGCGGGAACAAATACGCAGTATTTT

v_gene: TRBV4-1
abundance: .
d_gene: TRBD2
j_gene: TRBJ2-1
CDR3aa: CASSLTSGAYNEQFF
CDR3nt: TGCGCCAGCAGTCTGACTAGCGGAGCTTACAATGAGCAGTTCTTC

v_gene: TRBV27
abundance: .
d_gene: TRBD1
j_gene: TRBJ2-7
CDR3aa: CARYPGQGAGEQYF
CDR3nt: TGTGCCAGATACCCGGGACAGGGGGCAGGTGAGCAGTACTTC

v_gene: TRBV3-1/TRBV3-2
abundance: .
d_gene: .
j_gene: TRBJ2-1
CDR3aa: CASTPGLDNEQFF
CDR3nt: TGTGCCAGCACCCCGGGACTTGACAATGAGCAGTTCTTC

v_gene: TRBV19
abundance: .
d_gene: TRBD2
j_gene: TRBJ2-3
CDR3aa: CASSIGSGRYADTQYF
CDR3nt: TGTGCCAGTAGTATAGGTAGCGGGAGATACGCAGATACGCAGTATTTT

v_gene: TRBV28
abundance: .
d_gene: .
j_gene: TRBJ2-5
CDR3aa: CASSLMGSETQYF
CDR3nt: TGTGCCAGCAGTTTAATGGGGAGTGAGACCCAGTACTTC

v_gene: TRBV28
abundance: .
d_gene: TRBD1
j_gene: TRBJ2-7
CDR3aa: CASGHRGSYEQYF
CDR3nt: TGTGCCAGCGGGCACAGGGGTTCCTACGAGCAGTACTTC

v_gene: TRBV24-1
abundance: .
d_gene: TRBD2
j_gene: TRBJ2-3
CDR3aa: CATSDSWGLAGTDTQYF
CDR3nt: TGTGCCACCAGTGACTCCTGGGGACTAGCGGGGACAGATACGCAGTATTTT

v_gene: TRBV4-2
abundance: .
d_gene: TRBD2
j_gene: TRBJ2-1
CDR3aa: CASSQDIAGDKGNEQFF
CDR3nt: TGTGCCAGCAGCCAAGATATAGCGGGAGACAAGGGGAATGAGCAGTTCTTC

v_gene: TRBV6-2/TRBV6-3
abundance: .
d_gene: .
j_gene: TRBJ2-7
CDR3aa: CASSWSIYEQYF
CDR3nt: TGTGCCAGCAGTTGGAGCATCTACGAGCAGTACTTC

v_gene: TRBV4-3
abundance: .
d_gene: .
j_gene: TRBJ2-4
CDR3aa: CASSQDLASEAKNIQYF
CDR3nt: TGCGCCAGCAGCCAAGATCTAGCAAGTGAAGCCAAAAACATTCAGTACTTC

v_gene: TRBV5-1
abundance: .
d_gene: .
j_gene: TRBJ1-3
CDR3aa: CASSFSTANTIYF
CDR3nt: TGCGCCAGCAGCTTCTCTACAGCCAACACCATATATTTT

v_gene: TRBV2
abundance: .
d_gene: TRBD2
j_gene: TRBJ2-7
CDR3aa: CASRTSRSYEQYF
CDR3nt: TGTGCCAGCAGGACTAGCCGCTCCTACGAGCAGTACTTC

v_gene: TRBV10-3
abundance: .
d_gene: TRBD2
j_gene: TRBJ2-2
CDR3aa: CAISVGSGTDGELFF
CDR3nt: TGTGCCATCAGTGTGGGTAGCGGGACCGACGGGGAGCTGTTTTTT

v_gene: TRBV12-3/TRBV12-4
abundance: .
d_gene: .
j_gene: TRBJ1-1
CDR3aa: CASSGDIHTEAFF
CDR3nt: TGTGCCAGCAGTGGTGACATCCACACTGAAGCTTTCTTT

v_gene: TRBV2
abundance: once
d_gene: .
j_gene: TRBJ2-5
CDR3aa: CANHRSAGETQYF
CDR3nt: TGTGCCAATCATAGGAGCGCCGGAGAGACCCAGTACTTC

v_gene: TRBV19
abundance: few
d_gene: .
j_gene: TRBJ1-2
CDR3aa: CASSISGVRGDGYTF
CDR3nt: TGTGCCAGTAGTATTTCGGGGGTCCGGGGAGATGGCTACACCTTC

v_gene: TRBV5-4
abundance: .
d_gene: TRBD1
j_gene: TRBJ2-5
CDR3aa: CASSPTRQGGEETQYF
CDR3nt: TGTGCCAGCAGCCCGACCCGACAGGGTGGAGAGGAGACCCAGTACTTC

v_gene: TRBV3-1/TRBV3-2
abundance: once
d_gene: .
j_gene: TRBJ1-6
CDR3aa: CASSHPCRAIHYNSPLHF
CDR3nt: TGTGCCAGCAGCCACCCATGTAGAGCCATTCACTATAATTCACCCCTCCACTTT

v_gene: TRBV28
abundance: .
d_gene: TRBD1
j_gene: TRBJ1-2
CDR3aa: CASSSQGDGYTF
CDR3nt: TGTGCCAGCAGTTCCCAGGGGGATGGCTACACCTTC

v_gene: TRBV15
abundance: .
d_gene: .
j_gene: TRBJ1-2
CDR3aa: CATSRGGLWQGYTF
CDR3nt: TGTGCCACCAGCAGAGGAGGCCTCTGGCAAGGCTACACCTTC

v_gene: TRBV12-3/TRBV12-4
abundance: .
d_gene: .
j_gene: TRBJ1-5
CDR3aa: CASSFNRQPQHF
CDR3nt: TGTGCCAGCAGTTTTAATCGGCAGCCCCAGCATTTT

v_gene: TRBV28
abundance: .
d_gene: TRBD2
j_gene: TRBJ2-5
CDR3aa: CASSSGLAGGETQYF
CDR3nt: TGTGCCAGCAGCAGCGGACTAGCGGGAGGGGAGACCCAGTACTTC

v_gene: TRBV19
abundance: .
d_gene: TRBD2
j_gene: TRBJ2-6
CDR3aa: CASRTSGLAGAGANVLTF
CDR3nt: TGTGCCAGTAGGACCTCGGGACTAGCGGGAGCTGGGGCCAACGTCCTGACTTTC

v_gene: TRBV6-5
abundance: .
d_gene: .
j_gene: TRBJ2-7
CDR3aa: CASRPPGGESYEQYF
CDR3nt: TGTGCCAGCAGACCCCCGGGCGGGGAAAGCTACGAGCAGTACTTC

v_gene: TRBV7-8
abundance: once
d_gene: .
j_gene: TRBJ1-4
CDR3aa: CASSLGQEQARGGKLFF
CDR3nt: TGTGCCAGCAGCTTAGGGCAAGAACAGGCGCGGGGCGGAAAACTGTTTTTT

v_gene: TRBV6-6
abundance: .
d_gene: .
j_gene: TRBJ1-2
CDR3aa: CASRRDRGKANYGYTF
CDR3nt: TGTGCCAGCAGGCGAGACCGGGGAAAGGCTAACTATGGCTACACCTTC

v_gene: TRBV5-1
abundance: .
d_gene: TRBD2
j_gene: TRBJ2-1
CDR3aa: CASSLGARLAGVNEQFF
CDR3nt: TGCGCCAGCAGCTTGGGGGCCCGACTAGCGGGGGTCAATGAGCAGTTCTTC

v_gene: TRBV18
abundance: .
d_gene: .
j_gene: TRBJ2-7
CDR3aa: CASSLAHPDEQYF
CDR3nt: TGTGCCAGCTCACTGGCCCACCCCGACGAGCAGTACTTC

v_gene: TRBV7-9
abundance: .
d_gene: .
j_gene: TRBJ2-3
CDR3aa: CASKRRDFSSTDTQYF
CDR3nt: TGTGCCAGCAAGAGGAGGGACTTTTCTAGCACAGATACGCAGTATTTT

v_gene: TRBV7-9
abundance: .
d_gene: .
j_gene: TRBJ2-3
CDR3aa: CASSLMLSASRGADTQYF
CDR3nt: TGTGCCAGCAGCTTAATGCTGAGTGCGTCCAGGGGTGCAGATACGCAGTATTTT

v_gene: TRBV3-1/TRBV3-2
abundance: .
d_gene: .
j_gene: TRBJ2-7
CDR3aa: CASSQEPQFTYEQYF
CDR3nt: TGTGCCAGCAGCCAAGAGCCCCAGTTCACCTACGAGCAGTACTTC

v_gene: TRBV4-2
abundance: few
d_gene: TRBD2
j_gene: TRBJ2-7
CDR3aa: CASSQVVLAGVHEQYF
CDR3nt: TGTGCCAGCAGCCAAGTCGTGTTAGCGGGAGTCCACGAGCAGTACTTC

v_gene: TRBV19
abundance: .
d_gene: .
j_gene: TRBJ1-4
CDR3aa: CASSPSIRATNEKLFF
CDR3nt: TGTGCCAGTAGTCCATCCATCCGAGCAACTAATGAAAAACTGTTTTTT